This T cell receptor (beta chain) was observed in a study of T-cell reconstitution after alpha-beta-depleted transplantation in children. During its preparation, the TCRbeta library received unique molecular identifiers. In TCRdb, the PCR reads were re-called with MiXCR into one record per CDR3 protein. The sample consists of some 840,000 distinct CDR3 sequences, approximately 15% of them appearing once. Worth noting for this clonotype: Its antigen is not identified.

Overall study findings and caveats: At around two months after transplant, the alpha-beta T cells were reportedly derived from several hundred expanded clones that came from non-depleted graft cells. Some patients owed their high day-60 TCRbeta diversity to surviving recipient T cells and thymic progenitors.

The receptor was isolated from a male patient aged 5 to 17 who had a stem cell transplant for acute lymphoblastic leukemia, so the T cells may come from the graft donor. The starting material was PBMCs, mostly from graft donor cells, obtained 360 days after TCRalphabeta/CD19-depleted stem cell transplant.

CDR3 bases: TGTGCCAGCAGCTTTCTTCCGGGATCAGGAAGGGAGCAGTTCTTC. It is translated as CASSFLPGSGREQFF. This chain uses TRBV5-5 with TRBJ2-1; D is possibly TRBD2 (5 bases). The CDR3 length is 15 residues. V shed 2 bases and J shed 10 bases, with 19 bases lying between them. CDR1 is SGHKS, CDR2 YYEKEE, per germline (reference sequence).